This T cell receptor (beta chain) was documented in a study of blood T cell repertoires in COVID-19. Trimming took 8 bases from V and 3 from J; bases not matched to a gene: 10. From germline, CDR1 is SGHVS and CDR2 FQNEAQ. The CDR3 spans 14 residues. Assay: immunoSEQ multiplex PCR; the TCRdb copy retains only in-frame clones and omits some. The repertoire holds 210,000 or so clones, with about four fifths as singletons. The gene calls are TRBV7-8 and TRBJ2-7; the match to TRBD1 covers 7 bases. The sequence derives from a woman aged 40 to 50 with acute or convalescent COVID-19. Source material: peripheral blood. The CDR3 coding sequence is TGTGCCAGCCGTTTAGGCAGGGGGATCTACGAGCAGTACTTC. Its protein is CASRLGRGIYEQYF.